These 2 T cell receptor beta chains came from one sample sequenced in a study of shared clonotypes between healthy human individuals. Only in-frame clones appear in the TCRdb table, and some are missing; sequencing was by immunoSEQ multiplex PCR. The table lists 2 million to 2.5 million clones, under 97% of them singletons. Sequencing input: naive CD4+ T cells sorted from blood. Subset defined: CD45RA+ positively selected. The receptors were sampled from a man aged 18 to 29 in good health.

V gene TRBV6-1 combines with J gene TRBJ2-7, with 8 bases identical to TRBD1. The CDR3 spans 15 residues. Looked up from germline, CDR1 is MNHNS and CDR2 is SASEGT. V lost 3 bases to trimming and J lost 2 bases; unmatched junction nucleotides: 6. The DNA for the CDR3 is TGTGCCAGCAGTGATCTAGTACAGGGGGCCTACGAGCAGTACTTC. This encodes CASSDLVQGAYEQYF.

This clone was seen a few times. The J gene is TRBJ1-1, the V gene TRBV18; a weak D match, TRBD1 (5 bases). CDR1 and CDR2 (germline): KGHSH, LQKENI. The CDR3 has 13 amino acids. The V end was cut by 3 bases, the J end by 5 bases, with 10 bases between. In DNA, the CDR3 is TGTGCCAGCTCACCCCCCAGGGTTACTGAAGCTTTCTTT. This codes for CASSPPRVTEAFF.